This record covers a single T cell receptor (beta chain). This record comes from a study of blood T cell repertoires in COVID-19. Study overall: Whether acute or convalescent, the COVID-19 samples came from the United States, Italy and Spain. Nucleic acid was either cDNA or gDNA, and it came from T cells, B-cell-depleted T cells, or PBMCs.

This CDR3 contains 14 residues. Germline values: CDR1 MNHNY, CDR2 SVGAGI (reference sequence). The V segment lost 4 bases and the J segment 5 bases; nucleotides outside the gene matches: 3. The authors' processing: Nucleated cell counts were estimated from reference gene primer amplification. Repertoires were generated with immunoSEQ multiplex PCR, while TCRdb's copy carries only in-frame clones and drops some. Clone size and V and J calls were adopted from that table, with D and trimming inferred from the DNA. The data show about 230,000 clones, roughly 80% seen once. This TCR was recovered from a woman aged 50 to 60 with acute or convalescent COVID-19. Sequencing was carried out using peripheral blood. This chain links TRBV6-6 with TRBJ1-4; 8 positions agree with TRBD1. In nucleotides, the CDR3 is TGTGCCAGCAGTTCGGGACAGGACAATGAAAAACTGTTTTTT. Translated, it gives CASSSGQDNEKLFF.